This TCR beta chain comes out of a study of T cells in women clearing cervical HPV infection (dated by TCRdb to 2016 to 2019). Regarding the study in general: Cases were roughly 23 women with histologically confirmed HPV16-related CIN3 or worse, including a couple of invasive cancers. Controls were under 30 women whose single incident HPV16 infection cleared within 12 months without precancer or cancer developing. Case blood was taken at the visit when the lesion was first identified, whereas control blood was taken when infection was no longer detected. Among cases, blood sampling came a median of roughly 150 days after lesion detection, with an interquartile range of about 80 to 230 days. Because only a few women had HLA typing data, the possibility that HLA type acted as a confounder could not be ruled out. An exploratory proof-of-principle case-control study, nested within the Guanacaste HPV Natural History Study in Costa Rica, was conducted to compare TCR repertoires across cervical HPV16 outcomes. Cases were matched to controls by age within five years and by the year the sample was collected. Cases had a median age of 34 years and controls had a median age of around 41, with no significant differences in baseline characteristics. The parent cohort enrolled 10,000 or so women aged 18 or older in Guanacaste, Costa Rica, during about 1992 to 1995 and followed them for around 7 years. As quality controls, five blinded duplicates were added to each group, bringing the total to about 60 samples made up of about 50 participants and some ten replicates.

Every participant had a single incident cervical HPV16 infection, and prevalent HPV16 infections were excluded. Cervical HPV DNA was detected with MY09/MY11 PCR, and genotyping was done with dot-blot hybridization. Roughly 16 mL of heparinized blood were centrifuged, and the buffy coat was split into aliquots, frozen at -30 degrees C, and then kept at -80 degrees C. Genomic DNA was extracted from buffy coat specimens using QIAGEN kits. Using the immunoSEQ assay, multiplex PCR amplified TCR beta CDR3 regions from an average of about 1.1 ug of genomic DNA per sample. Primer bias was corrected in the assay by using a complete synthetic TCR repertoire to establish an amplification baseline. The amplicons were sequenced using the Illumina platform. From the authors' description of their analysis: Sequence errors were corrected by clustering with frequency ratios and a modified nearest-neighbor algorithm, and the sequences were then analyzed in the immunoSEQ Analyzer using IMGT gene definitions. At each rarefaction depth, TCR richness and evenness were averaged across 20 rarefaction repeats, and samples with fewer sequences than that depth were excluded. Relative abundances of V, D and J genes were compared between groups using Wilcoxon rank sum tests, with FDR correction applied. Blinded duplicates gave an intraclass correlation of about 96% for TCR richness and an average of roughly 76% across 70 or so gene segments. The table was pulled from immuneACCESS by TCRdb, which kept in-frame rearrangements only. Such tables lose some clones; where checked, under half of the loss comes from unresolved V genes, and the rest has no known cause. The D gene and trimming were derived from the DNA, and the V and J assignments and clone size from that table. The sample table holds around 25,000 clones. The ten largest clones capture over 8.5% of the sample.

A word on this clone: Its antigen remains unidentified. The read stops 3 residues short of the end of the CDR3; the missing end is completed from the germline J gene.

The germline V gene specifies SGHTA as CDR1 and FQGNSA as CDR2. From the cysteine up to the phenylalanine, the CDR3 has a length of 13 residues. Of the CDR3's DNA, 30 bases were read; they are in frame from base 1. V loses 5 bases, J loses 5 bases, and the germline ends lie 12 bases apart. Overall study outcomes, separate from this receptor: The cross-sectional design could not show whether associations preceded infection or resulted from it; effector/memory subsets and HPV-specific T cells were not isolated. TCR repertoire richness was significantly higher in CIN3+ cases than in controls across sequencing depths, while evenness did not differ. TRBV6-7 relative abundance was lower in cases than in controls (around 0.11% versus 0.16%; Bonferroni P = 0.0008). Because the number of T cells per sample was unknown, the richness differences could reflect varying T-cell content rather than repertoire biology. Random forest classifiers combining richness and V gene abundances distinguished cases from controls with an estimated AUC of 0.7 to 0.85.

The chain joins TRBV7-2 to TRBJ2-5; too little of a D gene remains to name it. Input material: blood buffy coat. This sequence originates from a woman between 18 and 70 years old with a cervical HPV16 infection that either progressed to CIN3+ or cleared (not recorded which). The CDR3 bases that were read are TGTGCCAGCAGCCGAGACACCCGGGAGACC. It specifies CASSRDTRET. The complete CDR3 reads CASSRDTRETQYF.